The 18 T cell receptor beta chains in this list originate from one sample, sequenced in a study of cytomegalovirus exposure and HLA in healthy donors. The PCR ran on 60 Vbeta and 13 Jbeta primers. Here immunoSEQ multiplex PCR was the method, and the copy in TCRdb shows in-frame clones only, minus some. Of under 250,000 clones listed, roughly four fifths are singletons. Sequenced sample: PBMCs. Every receptor here comes from a man aged 25-40 years in good health and CMV-seronegative.

The chain combines TRBV11-2 with TRBJ2-7; no definite D call. The CDR3 loop spans 14 amino acids. Trimming stripped 3 bases from V and 2 bases from J, with 11 bases between. CDR1 SGHAT and CDR2 FQNNGV come from the germline V gene. Written as DNA, the CDR3 is TGTGCCAGCAGCTTGCTGTTCGGTACCTACGAGCAGTACTTC. Translated, it gives CASSLLFGTYEQYF. The variable domain in full, with the rest retrieved from reference TRBV11-2 and TRBJ2-7, is EAGVAQSPRYKIIEKRQSVAFWCNPISGHATLYWYQQILGQGPKLLIQFQNNGVVDDSQLPKDRFSAERLKGVDSTLKIQPAKLEDSAVYLCASSLLFGTYEQYFGPGTRLTVT.

CDR3 sequence reads: CASTKEGLSYQETQYF. The CDR3 DNA is TGTGCCAGCACTAAGGAGGGACTTTCGTACCAAGAGACCCAGTACTTC. The V and J genes are TRBV7-9 and TRBJ2-5; D is perhaps TRBD2 (6 bases). The CDR3 totals 16 residues. V lost 7 bases, J lost 0 bases, and 18 bases lay in between. Germline V lookup: CDR1 SEHNR, CDR2 FQNEAQ (reference sequence).

The CDR3 sequence is CASSPPGQGLYEQYF. As DNA, the CDR3 is TGTGCCAGCAGTCCCCCGGGCCAGGGACTCTACGAGCAGTACTTC. The rearrangement uses TRBV27 and TRBJ2-7; D might be TRBD2 (6 bases). Germline loops: CDR1 MNHEY, CDR2 SMNVEV (reference sequence). Trimming removed 5 bases at V and 3 bases at J, with 17 bases between. This CDR3 has 15 amino acids.

This clone was picked up one time. This chain uses TRBV9 with TRBJ2-7; TRBD1 aligns across 7 bases. The CDR3 has 15 residues. The germline gives CDR1 SGDLS, CDR2 YYNGEE. V lost 4 bases and J lost 4; bases outside the gene matches: 11. CDR3: CASSKRQGDIYEQYF. The CDR3 region has the DNA TGTGCCAGCAGCAAGAGACAGGGAGATATATACGAGCAGTACTTC.

The V call is TRBV6-4, the J call TRBJ2-3; D ambiguous. CDR1 is MRHNA and CDR2 is SNTAGT in the germline V gene. The CDR3 consists of 13 residues. Trimming left V 4 bases short and J 0 bases short, with 5 bases between. The CDR3 DNA follows: TGTGCCAGCAGTGCGGTCAGCACAGATACGCAGTATTTT. It encodes CASSAVSTDTQYF.

This sequence joins TRBV5-6 and TRBJ1-6; TRBD1 is a possible D gene (5 bases). Germline V lookup: CDR1 SGHDT, CDR2 YYEEEE. This CDR3 is 15 amino acids long. V was shortened by 3 bases and J by 9 bases, with 16 bases between the two germline ends. The CDR3 coding sequence is TGTGCCAGCAGCTCGGCGCGGGGGTTGAGTTCACCCCTCCACTTT. Amino acid sequence: CASSSARGLSSPLHF.

The chain combines TRBV7-8 with TRBJ1-5, with D tentatively TRBD1 (5 bases). This CDR3 is built from 17 residues. V lost 5 bases, J lost 2 bases, and 19 bases lay in between. Looked up from germline, CDR1 is SGHVS and CDR2 is FQNEAQ. The CDR3 spells CASSPNMRDFRNQPQHF. CDR3 DNA: TGTGCCAGCAGCCCGAACATGCGGGACTTTCGCAATCAGCCCCAGCATTTT.

The V and J genes are TRBV27 and TRBJ2-1, with TRBD2 matching 7 bases. V was pared by 3 bases and J by 5 bases, with 10 bases of the junction left unmatched. The CDR3 has 16 amino acids. Looked up from germline, CDR1 is MNHEY and CDR2 is SMNVEV (reference sequence). CDR3 amino acids: CASSLGTTAVDNEQFF. CDR3 DNA: TGTGCCAGCAGTTTGGGGACTACAGCAGTTGACAATGAGCAGTTCTTC.

This clone was recorded once. The CDR3 spells CSVEANSMNTEAFF. The CDR3 DNA is TGCAGCGTTGAAGCCAATTCAATGAACACTGAAGCTTTCTTT. The rearrangement uses TRBV29-1 and TRBJ1-1, with D unclear. Per germline, CDR1 SQVTM and CDR2 ANQGSEA. The CDR3 contains 14 residues. V lost 1 base, J lost 0 bases, and 9 bases lay in between.

The V gene is TRBV9, the J gene TRBJ1-4; D might be TRBD1 (6 bases). Deletions cut 4 bases from V and 8 bases from J, with 21 bases between. This CDR3 is 16 amino acids long. The germline V gene encodes CDR1 SGDLS and CDR2 YYNGEE. The CDR3 spells CASSPTGQPRREKLFF. The DNA of the CDR3 is TGTGCCAGCAGCCCAACCGGACAGCCCAGACGAGAAAAACTGTTTTTT.

The V and J genes are TRBV5-6 and TRBJ2-7; D may be TRBD1 (6 bases). The germline gives CDR1 SGHDT, CDR2 YYEEEE. The CDR3 consists of 14 residues. The V and J ends lost 4 bases and 2 bases respectively, with 13 bases between them. CDR3 nucleotide sequence: TGTGCCAGCAGCGCCGGGACACTCACCTACGAGCAGTACTTC. This translates into CASSAGTLTYEQYF.

This clone was detected only a few times. This rearrangement joins TRBV10-3 to TRBJ1-1; D is unclear. Trimming stripped 5 bases from V and 3 bases from J, with 10 bases between. Germline V lookup: CDR1 ENHRY, CDR2 SYGVKD. The CDR3 is 13 amino acids. CDR3 loop: CAISLLEHTEAFF. The CDR3 nucleotides are TGTGCCATCAGTCTACTAGAGCACACTGAAGCTTTCTTT.

This chain joins TRBV6-5 and TRBJ1-5, with D uncertain. Germline CDR1 and CDR2: MNHEY and SVGAGI. V was shortened by 6 bases and J by 6 bases, with 18 bases between the two germline ends. CDR3 length equals 15 residues. The CDR3 coding sequence is TGTGCCAGCAGACCTAAATATACGGGTCTTCAGCCCCAGCATTTT. The encoded protein is CASRPKYTGLQPQHF.

The chain joins TRBV27 to TRBJ2-7; D uncertain. The germline gives CDR1 MNHEY, CDR2 SMNVEV (reference sequence). This CDR3 is built from 10 residues. V was trimmed by 8 bases and J by 4 bases, leaving 6 bases between them. The chain's CDR3 is CASGNYEQYF. The CDR3 coding sequence is TGTGCCAGCGGCAATTACGAGCAGTACTTC.

The genes are TRBV7-9 and TRBJ1-1; 10 bases are shared with TRBD1. Germline CDR1 SEHNR, CDR2 FQNEAQ (reference sequence). This CDR3 has 14 amino acids. V shed 5 bases and J 3 bases; nucleotides not matched to a gene: 3. The CDR3 loop reads CASSPDRGDTEAFF. As DNA, the CDR3 is TGTGCCAGCAGCCCGGACAGGGGGGACACTGAAGCTTTCTTT.

This sequence joins TRBV11-3 and TRBJ2-5; the match to TRBD2 covers 14 bases. Germline lookup yields CDR1 SGHNT and CDR2 YENEEA. V gave up 5 bases and J gave up 4 bases; unmatched junction bases: 3. The CDR3 extends over 15 amino acids. Written as DNA, the CDR3 is TGTGCCAGCAGCCCCGGGACTAGCGGGAGAGAGACCCAGTACTTC. Its translation is CASSPGTSGRETQYF.

J is TRBJ2-5 and V is TRBV18, with a tentative D call TRBD1 (7 bases). Germline values: CDR1 KGHSH, CDR2 LQKENI. V was clipped by 5 bases and J by 9 bases, with 13 bases between them. The CDR3 consists of 12 residues. The CDR3 DNA is TGTGCCAGCTCAACAACAGGGGAGGCCCAGTACTTC. Residues: CASSTTGEAQYF.

This chain links TRBV11-2 with TRBJ2-2; the D is unclear. The CDR3 is made up of 17 amino acids. The V gene lost 5 bases and the J gene lost 0 bases, with 16 bases spanning the gap. From germline, CDR1 is SGHAT and CDR2 FQNNGV. The CDR3 sequence is CASSRRLADANTGELFF. Here the CDR3 DNA reads TGTGCCAGCAGCCGCCGCCTGGCAGATGCGAACACCGGGGAGCTGTTTTTT.